This TCR beta chain was observed in a study of T cell repertoires in cytomegalovirus infection. Germline lookup yields CDR1 SQVTM and CDR2 ANQGSEA. The CDR3 spans 14 residues. V gave up 3 bases and J gave up 4 bases; unmatched junction bases: 4. TCRdb ran MiXCR on the reads and lists one entry per CDR3 protein. The repertoire holds approximately 500,000 distinct CDR3 sequences, with 16% as singletons. V and J are TRBV29-1 and TRBJ2-2, with 8 bases fitting TRBD1. The clonotype comes from a human donor in good health (CMV status not recorded). Some clones in this sample may be carry-over from other donors' samples. Sequencing input: CD8+ T cells from PBMCs. The CDR3 DNA is TGCAGCGTTGACTTAACAGGGGGCACCGGGGAGCTGTTTTTT. Translated, it gives CSVDLTGGTGELFF.